These 17 T cell receptor beta chains came from one sample sequenced in a study of tumor-infiltrating lymphocytes in primary liver carcinoma. Starting material of 500 ng total RNA yielded TCR beta cDNA via a constant-region primer. Three-round nested multiplex PCR performed with slightly modified ARM-PCR produced the TCR beta libraries. The first two PCR rounds, roughly 9 cycles each, used TRBV1-TRBV30 forward primers and a C-beta reverse primer. MiXCR, run by TCRdb on the multiplex PCR reads, gives a single entry per CDR3 protein. This sample carries 310,000 or so distinct CDR3 sequences, about two thirds of them seen once, and the ten largest clones take 5.5% to 7%. Germline DNA was also extracted, while the blood RNA originated from unsorted whole blood. The sequenced material came from peripheral blood. These receptors were collected from a man aged 40-50 years with primary liver carcinoma and hepatitis B virus infection.

The genes are TRBV6-1 and TRBJ2-1; a weak D match, TRBD2 (6 bases). The CDR3 has 15 amino acids. Germline loops: CDR1 MNHNS, CDR2 SASEGT. Trimming left V 8 bases short and J 5 bases short, with 19 bases between. The CDR3 loop reads CASGHLEGGNNEQFF. The CDR3 DNA reads as TGTGCCAGCGGACACCTAGAGGGAGGCAACAATGAGCAGTTCTTC.

Here the CDR3 reads CASRLGFYEQFF. CDR3 DNA sequence: TGTGCCAGCAGGCTGGGCTTCTACGAGCAGTTCTTC. This chain uses TRBV11-2 with TRBJ2-1; D gene ambiguous. V was clipped by 6 bases and J by 10 bases, with 13 bases between them. There are 12 residues in the CDR3. Germline CDR1 SGHAT, CDR2 FQNNGV. Drawing the rest from reference TRBV11-2 and TRBJ2-1, the complete variable domain is EAGVAQSPRYKIIEKRQSVAFWCNPISGHATLYWYQQILGQGPKLLIQFQNNGVVDDSQLPKDRFSAERLKGVDSTLKIQPAKLEDSAVYLCASRLGFYEQFFGPGTRLTVL.

This clonotype was seen a handful of times. The CDR3 spells CASSQLRRLDEQYF. The CDR3 DNA sequence: TGCGCCAGCAGCCAATTGCGCAGGTTGGACGAGCAGTACTTC. This chain uses TRBV4-1 with TRBJ2-7; D remains unclear. Trimming took 2 bases from V and 5 from J, leaving 13 bases between them. This CDR3 is 14 amino acids long. CDR1 is MGHRA, CDR2 YSYEKL, per germline.

Concerning this clonotype itself: This may be a read error, as it is one base from a much larger clone. The genes are TRBV4-1 and TRBJ1-5; D is undetermined. This CDR3 contains 16 residues. Germline V CDR1 and CDR2: MGHRA, YSYEKL. The CDR3 region has the DNA TGCACCAGCAGCCAAGCCCAAGGGATAAGCAATCAGCCCCAGCATTTT. Protein: CTSSQAQGISNQPQHF.

Details on this clonotype: A clone one base away is much larger, so this may be a read error. The chain joins TRBV5-1 to TRBJ2-3; possible D gene TRBD1, 6 bases. The CDR3 totals 14 residues. The germline V gene has CDR1 SGHRS and CDR2 YFSETQ. The CDR3 DNA sequence: TGCGTCAGCAGTCAGTCAGAGCAGGGGATAACGCAGTATTTT. The encoded protein is CVSSQSEQGITQYF. The full variable domain, with the rest looked up from reference TRBV5-1 and TRBJ2-3, is KAGVTQTPRYLIKTRGQQVTLSCSPISGHRSVSWYQQTPGQGLQFLFEYFSETQRNKGNFPGRFSGRQFSNSRSEMNVSTLELGDSALYLCVSSQSEQGITQYFGPGTRLTVL.

V usage is TRBV30 and J usage is TRBJ1-5, with no clear D. V was clipped by 4 bases and J by 0 bases, with 13 bases between them. The germline gives CDR1 GTSNPN, CDR2 SVGIG (reference sequence). The CDR3 runs 15 residues. The CDR3 sequence is CAWIRGWDSNQPQHF. The DNA for the CDR3 is TGTGCCTGGATACGGGGATGGGATAGCAATCAGCCCCAGCATTTT.

Comments on this clonotype: With a much larger clone just one base away, this may be a read error. CDR3 residues: CASSHPGGMGTNEKLLF. In DNA, the CDR3 is TGCGCCAGCAGCCATCCAGGGGGAATGGGCACTAATGAAAAACTGCTTTTT. The V call is TRBV4-1, the J call TRBJ1-4; 7 bases line up with TRBD1. The CDR3 runs 17 residues. Germline CDR1 is MGHRA and CDR2 is YSYEKL.

This clonotype was counted many times. The genes are TRBV6-2 or TRBV6-3 and TRBJ2-1; 7 positions match TRBD2. V was pared by 4 bases and J by 1 base, with 4 bases of the junction left unmatched. CDR3 length: 15 residues. The germline gives CDR1 MNHEY, CDR2 SVGEGT. The CDR3 region has the DNA TGTGCCAGCAGTTTGGGACTACCATCCTACAATGAGCAGTTCTTC. Its translation: CASSLGLPSYNEQFF.

This clonotype showed up just a few times. The rearrangement uses TRBV6-1 and TRBJ1-2; D possibly corresponds to TRBD1 (5 bases). This CDR3 region has 15 residues. Germline V CDR1 and CDR2: MNHNS, SASEGT. V dropped 2 bases and J dropped 4 bases, with 14 bases sitting between them. The chain's CDR3 is CASSETLQAIYGYTF. The CDR3 nucleotides read TGTGCCAGCAGTGAAACCTTACAGGCAATCTATGGCTACACCTTC.

In the case of this clonotype: The junction departs from germline at one end; a sequencing error may be responsible. This sequence joins TRBV11-2 and TRBJ2-3; D is uncertain. Germline V gene sequence: CDR1 SGHAT, CDR2 FQNNGV. The CDR3 sequence is 15 residues long. CDR3 protein: CASSPNAQSTDTLYF. The CDR3 nucleotides are TGTGCCAGCAGCCCCAACGCCCAGAGCACAGATACGCTGTATTTT.

This clonotype showed up just once. The V call is TRBV28, the J call TRBJ2-3, with 11 nucleotides matching TRBD1. V lost 4 bases, J lost 4 bases, and 13 bases stayed unmatched. CDR1 MDHEN and CDR2 SYDVKM come from the germline V gene. CDR3 length equals 18 residues. This CDR3 is CASSSDQADRGPPDTQYF. CDR3 nucleotides: TGTGCCAGCAGTTCCGACCAAGCGGACAGGGGGCCGCCAGATACGCAGTATTTT.

Points on this clonotype: Sequence at one end of the junction differs from germline and may be a read error. The chain uses TRBV5-1 and TRBJ2-5, with D perhaps matching TRBD1 (5 bases). CDR1 SGHRS and CDR2 YFSETQ come from the germline V gene. The CDR3 contains 13 residues. DNA for the CDR3: TGCGCCAGCAGCCCGGACATCCAAGAGACCCAGTGCTTC. Translation gives CASSPDIQETQCF. Together with reference TRBV5-1 and TRBJ2-5, the CDR3 gives the full variable domain: KAGVTQTPRYLIKTRGQQVTLSCSPISGHRSVSWYQQTPGQGLQFLFEYFSETQRNKGNFPGRFSGRQFSNSRSEMNVSTLELGDSALYLCASSPDIQETQCFGPGTRLLVL.

Concerning this clonotype: At one boundary the junction diverges from the germline segment, which might be a read error. The chain joins TRBV6-6 to TRBJ2-1; 7 nucleotides agree with TRBD2. CDR3 size: 15 residues. Germline V CDR1 and CDR2: MNHNY, SVGAGI (reference sequence). The CDR3: CANSYATSTDGEQFF. The CDR3 DNA reads as TGTGCCAACAGTTACGCGACTAGCACCGACGGTGAGCAGTTCTTC.

This clonotype came up many times. CDR3 nucleotides: TGTGCCAGCAGCCGCGGACTAGCGGTCATGTATGGGGACACCGGGGAGCTGTTTTTT. Encoded protein: CASSRGLAVMYGDTGELFF. The chain links TRBV6-5 to TRBJ2-2; TRBD2 agrees at 10 bases. V dropped 6 bases and J dropped 3; count of bases not matched to a gene: 16. Germline-derived CDR1 and CDR2 are MNHEY and SVGAGI. The CDR3 totals 19 residues.

The table lists this clonotype with many counts. DNA for the CDR3: TGTGCCAGCAGCCAAGTTTCAAGCCAGGGGGCCTACGAGCAGTACTTC. Its protein product is CASSQVSSQGAYEQYF. The chain carries TRBV4-2 and TRBJ2-7; 7 bases align to TRBD1. V gave up 1 base and J gave up 2 bases; unmatched junction bases: 8. Looked up from germline, CDR1 is LGHNA and CDR2 is YNFKEQ. CDR3 length: 16 residues.

The table lists this clonotype with a count of one. The final CDR3 position lacks the conserved phenylalanine or tryptophan, pointing to a likely read error. The DNA is left out, because the CDR3 cannot be placed on it with certainty; the CDR3 is given as TCRdb lists it. This chain joins TRBV5-4 and TRBJ2-5; the table names TRBD2, a call not compared with the DNA. A total of 14 residues make up the CDR3, ends included. Germline V gives CDR1 SGHNT, CDR2 YYREEE (reference sequence). CDR3: CASSLIGRRETHYS.

This clonotype was found many times. V gene TRBV6-5 combines with J gene TRBJ2-3, with 8 bases identical to TRBD2. This CDR3 has 14 amino acids. V lost 1 base, J lost 11 bases, and 8 bases stayed unmatched. CDR1 and CDR2 from the germline V gene are MNHEY and SVGAGI. This chain's CDR3 is CASSYFPGTRGQYF. The CDR3 coding sequence is TGTGCCAGCAGTTACTTCCCCGGGACTAGGGGGCAGTATTTT.